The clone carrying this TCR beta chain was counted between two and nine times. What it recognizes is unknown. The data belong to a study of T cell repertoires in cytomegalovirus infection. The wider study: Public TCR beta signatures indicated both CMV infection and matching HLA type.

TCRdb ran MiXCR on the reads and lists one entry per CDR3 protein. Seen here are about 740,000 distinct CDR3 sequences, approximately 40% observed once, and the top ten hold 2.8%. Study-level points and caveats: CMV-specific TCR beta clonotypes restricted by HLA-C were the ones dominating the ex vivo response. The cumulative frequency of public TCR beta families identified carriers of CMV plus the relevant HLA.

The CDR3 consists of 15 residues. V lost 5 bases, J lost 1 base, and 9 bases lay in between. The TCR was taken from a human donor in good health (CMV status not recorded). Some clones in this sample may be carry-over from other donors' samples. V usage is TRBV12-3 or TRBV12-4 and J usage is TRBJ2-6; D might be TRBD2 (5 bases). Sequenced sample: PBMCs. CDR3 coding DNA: TGTGCCAGCAGTCTGGAGGAATCTGGGGCCAACGTCCTGACTTTC. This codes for CASSLEESGANVLTF.